Following are 27 T cell receptor beta chains from one sample sequenced in a study of blood T cell repertoires in COVID-19 (dated by TCRdb to the early 2020s). The library was obtained by the immunoSEQ multiplex PCR assay. Not all clones reach the TCRdb copy of this immuneACCESS table, which keeps in-frame sequences only. Checked studies attribute under half of the gap to unresolved V genes and leave the rest unexplained. This sample holds 190,000 or so clones; approximately 90% were observed only once. The leading ten clones occupy approximately 10% of the sample. The sequenced sample was PBMCs or T cells enriched from blood (not recorded which). The receptors come from a man aged 18 to 35 with acute COVID-19.

CDR3 sequence: CASSLASQADEKLFF. CDR3 nucleotide sequence: TGCGCCAGCAGCTTGGCCTCCCAGGCTGACGAAAAACTGTTTTTT. The chain joins TRBV5-1 to TRBJ1-4; D ambiguous. CDR1 SGHRS and CDR2 YFSETQ come from the germline V gene. This CDR3 is built from 15 residues. V was cut by 0 bases and J by 8 bases, with 14 bases left in between.

The chain has TRBV4-3 and TRBJ2-7, with TRBD2 matching 8 bases. The germline gives CDR1 LGHNA, CDR2 YSLEER. This CDR3 contains 15 residues. Unmatched junction bases numbered 4, after V lost 2 bases and J lost 1 base. In DNA form, the CDR3 reads TGCGCCAGCAGCCAATTTAGCGGGGCTTCCTACGAGCAGTACTTC. This gives the protein CASSQFSGASYEQYF.

The chain is built from TRBV9 and TRBJ2-1, with 8 positions matching TRBD1. Germline-derived CDR1 and CDR2 are SGDLS and YYNGEE. J lost 3 bases, V lost 4 bases, and 6 bases had no gene match. The CDR3 totals 15 residues. CDR3 in amino acids: CASSLPTGDYNEQFF. CDR3 DNA: TGTGCCAGCAGCCTACCGACAGGGGACTACAATGAGCAGTTCTTC.

This chain connects TRBV2 to TRBJ1-4; D ambiguous. V was trimmed by 8 bases and J by 0 bases, leaving 13 bases between them. Germline lookup yields CDR1 SNHLY and CDR2 FYNNEI. The CDR3 sequence is 15 residues long. CDR3 DNA: TGTGCCAGCGAATACCGGGAATCAACTAATGAAAAACTGTTTTTT. Its translation: CASEYRESTNEKLFF.

This clone has just a few counts. J is TRBJ1-1 and V is TRBV29-1, with D perhaps TRBD1 (6 bases). CDR3 length equals 13 residues. Trimming shortened V by 6 bases and J by 0 bases, and 11 bases separated the two germline ends. Germline CDR1 reads SQVTM; CDR2 reads ANQGSEA. The CDR3 is CSVRTELNTEAFF. The CDR3 region has the DNA TGCAGCGTCCGGACAGAATTGAACACTGAAGCTTTCTTT.

This chain joins TRBV19 and TRBJ2-7; TRBD2 agrees at 10 bases. Losses at the gene ends were 3 bases for V and 2 bases for J; bases not matched to a gene: 4. Germline-derived CDR1 and CDR2 are LNHDA and SQIVND (reference sequence). The CDR3 totals 15 residues. The chain's CDR3 is CASSMGLAPTYEQYF. CDR3 DNA sequence: TGTGCCAGTAGTATGGGACTAGCGCCGACCTACGAGCAGTACTTC.

This chain joins TRBV18 and TRBJ2-3; 8 bases line up with TRBD1. Germline-derived CDR1 and CDR2 are KGHSH and LQKENI. The CDR3 is 15 residues long. V dropped 5 bases and J dropped 2; count of bases not matched to a gene: 6. The CDR3 region is CASSTGTGFTDTQYF. The DNA for the CDR3 is TGTGCCAGCTCAACCGGGACAGGATTCACAGATACGCAGTATTTT.

This sequence joins TRBV19 and TRBJ2-7, with D possibly TRBD2 on 5 matching bases. The V gene lost 6 bases and the J gene lost 7 bases, with 16 bases spanning the gap. Germline loops: CDR1 LNHDA, CDR2 SQIVND (reference sequence). This CDR3 region has 13 residues. CDR3 sequence: CASSPGNVVEQYF. CDR3 coding DNA: TGTGCCAGTAGCCCCGGGAATGTGGTGGAGCAGTACTTC.

V is TRBV5-4 and J is TRBJ2-1, with TRBD2 matching 8 bases. The CDR3 covers 15 residues. Germline CDR1 is SGHNT and CDR2 is YYREEE (reference sequence). The V and J ends lost 0 bases and 9 bases, in that order; junction bases with no gene match: 8. DNA of the CDR3: TGTGCCAGCAGCTTGGAACTAGCGGACTCCGGTGAGCAGTTCTTC. It specifies CASSLELADSGEQFF.

The J gene is TRBJ1-1, the V gene TRBV28, with D unresolved. Germline assignment: CDR1 MDHEN and CDR2 SYDVKM. V lost 5 bases and J 7 bases, leaving 11 bases between the germline ends. This CDR3 has 12 amino acids. CDR3 residues: CASSQAHLEAFF. DNA of the CDR3: TGTGCCAGCAGTCAGGCTCACCTTGAAGCTTTCTTT. The variable domain in full, with the rest retrieved from reference TRBV28 and TRBJ1-1, is DVKVTQSSRYLVKRTGEKVFLECVQDMDHENMFWYRQDPGLGLRLIYFSYDVKMKEKGDIPEGYSVSREKKERFSLILESASTNQTSMYLCASSQAHLEAFFGQGTRLTVV.

The J gene is TRBJ2-7, the V gene TRBV7-9; 7 bases map to TRBD1. The germline gives CDR1 SEHNR, CDR2 FQNEAQ (reference sequence). CDR3 length equals 15 residues. V shed 4 bases and J 2 bases; nucleotides not matched to a gene: 8. CDR3 DNA sequence: TGTGCCAGCAGCTATGACAGGGTGAGTCCCTACGAGCAGTACTTC. This translates into CASSYDRVSPYEQYF.

V and J are TRBV3-1 (or the pseudogene TRBV3-2) and TRBJ1-5, with D uncertain. Deletions cut 0 bases from V and 3 bases from J, with 6 bases between. This CDR3 is 14 amino acids long. The germline gives CDR1 LGHDT, CDR2 YNNKEL (reference sequence). The CDR3 sequence is CASSQDWLNQPQHF. CDR3 nucleotide sequence: TGTGCCAGCAGCCAAGATTGGCTCAATCAGCCCCAGCATTTT.

The chain has TRBV5-1 and TRBJ1-5; 7 nucleotides match TRBD1. Germline V gives CDR1 SGHRS, CDR2 YFSETQ. With 2 bases clipped from V and 6 bases from J, the junction kept 11 bases outside the gene matches. This CDR3 has 16 amino acids. CDR3 amino acids: CASSFSGTEVGQPQHF. CDR3 coding DNA: TGCGCCAGCAGCTTTTCCGGGACAGAGGTCGGTCAGCCCCAGCATTTT.

The chain combines TRBV29-1 with TRBJ1-4; D is undetermined. Trimming stripped 4 bases from V and 4 bases from J, with 10 bases between. Per the germline V gene, CDR1 is SQVTM and CDR2 is ANQGSEA. The CDR3 covers 13 residues. CDR3 in DNA: TGCAGCGTTGCCCCGCGCCTTAATGAAAAACTGTTTTTT. Protein: CSVAPRLNEKLFF.

The CDR3 spells CASSQDRGGGDEQYF. Here the CDR3 DNA reads TGCGCCAGCAGCCAGGACAGGGGTGGAGGAGACGAGCAGTACTTC. The chain carries TRBV5-1 and TRBJ2-7, with 9 positions matching TRBD1. Germline assignment: CDR1 SGHRS and CDR2 YFSETQ. V trimming: 4 bases; J trimming: 5 bases; junction bases outside the gene matches: 10. This CDR3 contains 15 residues.

In its sample, this clone was seen once. The chain combines TRBV19 with TRBJ2-3; tentative D call: TRBD1 (7 bases). The length of the CDR3 is 18 residues. The germline V gene has CDR1 LNHDA and CDR2 SQIVND (reference sequence). V was shortened by 4 bases and J by 0 bases, with 20 bases between the two germline ends. CDR3 bases: TGTGCCAGTAGTACGCCATATACGGAGGGGGCTAGCACAGATACGCAGTATTTT. This codes for CASSTPYTEGASTDTQYF.

This clone was recorded once. This chain joins TRBV25-1 and TRBJ2-7; 9 nucleotides line up with TRBD1. V was clipped by 4 bases and J by 0 bases; unmatched bases: 7. This CDR3 is 16 amino acids long. From germline, CDR1 is MGHDK and CDR2 SYGVNS. CDR3 bases: TGTGCCAGCAGTGGCCCGGGACAGGGACTCTCCTACGAGCAGTACTTC. Translating gives CASSGPGQGLSYEQYF.

The chain is built from TRBV7-9 and TRBJ2-7; 9 bases align to TRBD2. The trim removed 5 bases at V and 4 bases at J, leaving 6 bases unmatched. Germline CDR1 SEHNR, CDR2 FQNEAQ (reference sequence). The CDR3 runs 14 residues. CDR3 nucleotide sequence: TGTGCCAGCAGCCCTGCGGGAGGGCCTTACGAGCAGTACTTC. Its protein is CASSPAGGPYEQYF.

The genes are TRBV27 and TRBJ2-1, with D perhaps matching TRBD2 (6 bases). The ends were cut back, 8 bases at V and 2 bases at J, with 16 bases in the middle. The length of the CDR3 is 15 residues. Per germline, CDR1 MNHEY and CDR2 SMNVEV (reference sequence). CDR3 nucleotides: TGTGCCAGCCCAGAGGAGGGGCGGACCTACAATGAGCAGTTCTTC. Its translation is CASPEEGRTYNEQFF.

This chain connects TRBV9 to TRBJ2-4; 13 nucleotides match TRBD2. This CDR3 is 18 amino acids long. The V and J ends lost 4 bases and 8 bases, in that order; junction bases with no gene match: 15. Per germline, CDR1 SGDLS and CDR2 YYNGEE. For the CDR3, the DNA is TGTGCCAGCAGCCGGCATCCCTTACTAGCGGGAGGGCTGGACATTCAGTACTTC. Translation: CASSRHPLLAGGLDIQYF.

The V and J genes are TRBV27 and TRBJ2-7; TRBD2 might be the D (5 bases). V was clipped by 4 bases and J by 0 bases, with 13 bases between them. The CDR3 covers 15 residues. CDR1 and CDR2 from the germline V gene are MNHEY and SMNVEV (reference sequence). CDR3 nucleotides: TGTGCCAGCAGTTATCGTGTGGGGAGCTCCTACGAGCAGTACTTC. Translating gives CASSYRVGSSYEQYF.

The chain carries TRBV5-6 and TRBJ2-1; D is perhaps TRBD2 (6 bases). Per the germline V gene, CDR1 is SGHDT and CDR2 is YYEEEE. The CDR3 has 15 residues. V shed 4 bases and J shed 7 bases, with 18 bases lying between them. The CDR3 sequence is CASSPPTGAGNEQFF. DNA of the CDR3: TGTGCCAGCAGCCCACCGACGGGAGCGGGTAATGAGCAGTTCTTC.

This clone was recorded a few times. The V call is TRBV29-1, the J call TRBJ2-1, with 7 bases matching TRBD2. V shed 3 bases and J 4 bases; nucleotides not matched to a gene: 6. The germline CDR1 and CDR2 sequences are SQVTM and ANQGSEA. The CDR3 sequence is 14 residues long. The DNA for the CDR3 is TGCAGCGTTGAGTCTAGCGGACATTACAATGAGCAGTTCTTC. This gives the protein CSVESSGHYNEQFF.

Remarks on this clone: The junction does not match germline at one end; this may be a read error. The rearrangement uses TRBV12-3 or TRBV12-4 and TRBJ2-7; 7 bases fit TRBD1. This CDR3 region has 12 residues. CDR3 nucleotide sequence: TGTGCCAGCAGTTTAGTTGACAGGGCGATGAGGTTC. It yields the protein CASSLVDRAMRF.

This clone was counted a single time. The chain employs TRBV30 and TRBJ2-5, with a weak D call TRBD2 (6 bases). The CDR3 totals 14 residues. Germline V gene sequence: CDR1 GTSNPN, CDR2 SVGIG (reference sequence). Trimming cost V 1 base and J 2 bases, with 11 bases left between them. The CDR3 DNA follows: TGTGCCTGGAGTGCGTGGGGGGTACAAGAGACCCAGTACTTC. Protein: CAWSAWGVQETQYF. The variable domain in full, completed from reference TRBV30 and TRBJ2-5, reads SQTIHQWPATLVQPVGSPLSLECTVEGTSNPNLYWYRQAAGRGLQLLFYSVGIGQISSEVPQNLSASRPQDRQFILSSKKLLLSDSGFYLCAWSAWGVQETQYFGPGTRLLVL.

The CDR3 loop is CASSAGTGRTEAFF. The CDR3 DNA reads as TGTGCCAGCAGCGCCGGGACAGGGAGGACTGAAGCTTTCTTT. V is TRBV7-9 and J is TRBJ1-1; 9 bases fit TRBD1. Germline values: CDR1 SEHNR, CDR2 FQNEAQ (reference sequence). The CDR3 covers 14 residues. The J segment lost 5 bases and the V segment lost 5 bases, leaving 6 bases of the junction unmatched.

J is TRBJ2-6 and V is TRBV28; the D gene is possibly TRBD2 (6 bases). V shed 8 bases and J shed 1 base, with 12 bases lying between them. The CDR3 length is 15 residues. CDR1 and CDR2 (germline): MDHEN, SYDVKM. The CDR3 is CASLPGGSGANVLTF. The CDR3 nucleotides are TGTGCCAGCCTCCCTGGGGGGTCTGGGGCCAACGTCCTGACTTTC.